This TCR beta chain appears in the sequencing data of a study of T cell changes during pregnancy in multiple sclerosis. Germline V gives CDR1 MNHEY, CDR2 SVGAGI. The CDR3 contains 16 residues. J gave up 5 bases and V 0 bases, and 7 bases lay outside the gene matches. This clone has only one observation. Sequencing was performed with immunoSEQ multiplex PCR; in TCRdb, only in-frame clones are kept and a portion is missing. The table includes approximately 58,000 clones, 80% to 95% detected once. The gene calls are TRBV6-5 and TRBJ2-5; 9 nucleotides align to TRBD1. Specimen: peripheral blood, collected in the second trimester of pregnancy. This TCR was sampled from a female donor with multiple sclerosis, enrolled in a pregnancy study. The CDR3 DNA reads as TGTGCCAGCAGTTACTCGGGACAGGGTGTTGGGGAGACCCAGTACTTC. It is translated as CASSYSGQGVGETQYF.